What follows are 2 T cell receptor beta chains derived from one specimen sequenced in a study of blood T cell repertoires in COVID-19. The repertoire was sequenced with immunoSEQ multiplex PCR; TCRdb's copy has only in-frame clones and lacks some. Of about 160,000 clones listed, more than 65% are singletons. The sequenced sample was peripheral blood. These TCRs come from an older woman with COVID-19, enrolled during active disease.

This sequence joins TRBV2 and TRBJ1-5, with 10 bases aligning to TRBD1. There are 14 residues in the CDR3. V shed 3 bases, J shed 4 bases, and the junction held 0 bases outside the gene matches. Germline CDR1 reads SNHLY; CDR2 reads FYNNEI. CDR3 in amino acids: CASSEDRGNQPQHF. For the CDR3, the DNA is TGTGCCAGCAGTGAGGACAGGGGGAATCAGCCCCAGCATTTT.

This rearrangement joins TRBV4-2 to TRBJ1-4; 9 positions match TRBD1. Looked up from germline, CDR1 is LGHNA and CDR2 is YNFKEQ. The CDR3 extends over 14 amino acids. J gave up 7 bases and V 3 bases, and 3 bases lay outside the gene matches. In DNA, the CDR3 is TGTGCCAGCAGCCAGGGACAGGGACGTGAAAAACTGTTTTTT. Translating it yields CASSQGQGREKLFF.